The source of this T cell receptor (beta chain) is a study of blood T cell repertoires in COVID-19. Assay used: immunoSEQ multiplex PCR; TCRdb lists only in-frame clones, some missing. The sample includes some 70,000 clones, roughly 80% of them seen just once. Sequencing used peripheral blood. The receptor was derived from a woman aged 60-75 years with acute or convalescent COVID-19.

The CDR3 loop reads CASTFSLREWTGELFF. CDR3 DNA sequence: TGTGCCAGCACCTTTTCCTTGAGAGAATGGACCGGGGAGCTGTTTTTT. This chain links TRBV7-9 with TRBJ2-2; D unclear. The CDR3 totals 16 residues. The V gene's germline CDR1 is SEHNR and CDR2 FQNEAQ (reference sequence). Trimming stripped 7 bases from V and 5 bases from J, with 20 bases between. Complete variable domain (other parts from reference TRBV7-9 and TRBJ2-2): DTGVSQNPRHKITKRGQNVTFRCDPISEHNRLYWYRQTLGQGPEFLTYFQNEAQLEKSRLLSDRFSAERPKGSFSTLEIQRTEQGDSAMYLCASTFSLREWTGELFFGEGSRLTVL.